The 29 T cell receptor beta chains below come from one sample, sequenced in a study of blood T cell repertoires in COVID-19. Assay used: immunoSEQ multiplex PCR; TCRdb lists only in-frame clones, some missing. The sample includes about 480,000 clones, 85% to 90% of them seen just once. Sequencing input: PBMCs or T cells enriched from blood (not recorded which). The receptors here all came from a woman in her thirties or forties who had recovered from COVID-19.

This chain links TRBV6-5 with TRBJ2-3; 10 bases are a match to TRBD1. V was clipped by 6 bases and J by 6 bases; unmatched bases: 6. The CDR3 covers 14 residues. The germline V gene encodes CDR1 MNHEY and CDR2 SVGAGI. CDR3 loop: CASRGTGVRDTQYF. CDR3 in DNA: TGTGCCAGCAGGGGGACAGGGGTAAGGGATACGCAGTATTTT.

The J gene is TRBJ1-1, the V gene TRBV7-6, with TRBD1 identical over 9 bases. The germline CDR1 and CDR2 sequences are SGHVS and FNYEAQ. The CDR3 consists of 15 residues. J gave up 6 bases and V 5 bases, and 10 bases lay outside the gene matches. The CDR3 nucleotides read TGTGCCAGCAGCCCTCGGACAGGGGTAGGGGCTGAAGCTTTCTTT. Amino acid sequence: CASSPRTGVGAEAFF.

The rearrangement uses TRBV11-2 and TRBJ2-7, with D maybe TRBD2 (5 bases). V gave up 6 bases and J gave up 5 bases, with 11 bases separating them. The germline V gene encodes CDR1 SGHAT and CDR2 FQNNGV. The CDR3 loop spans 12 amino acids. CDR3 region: CASRPPGDEQYF. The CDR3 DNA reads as TGTGCCAGCAGACCCCCCGGGGACGAGCAGTACTTC.

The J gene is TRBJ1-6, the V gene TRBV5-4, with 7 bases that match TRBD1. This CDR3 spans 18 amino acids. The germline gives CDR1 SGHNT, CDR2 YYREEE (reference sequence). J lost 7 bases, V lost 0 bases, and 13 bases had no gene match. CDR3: CASSLGFGTVDGNSPLHF. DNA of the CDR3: TGTGCCAGCAGCTTGGGGTTTGGGACAGTGGACGGGAATTCACCCCTCCACTTT.

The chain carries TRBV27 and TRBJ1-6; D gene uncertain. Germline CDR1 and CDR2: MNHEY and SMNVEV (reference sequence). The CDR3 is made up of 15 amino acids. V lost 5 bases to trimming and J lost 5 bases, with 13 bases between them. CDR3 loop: CASSPTGNHNSPLHF. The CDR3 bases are TGTGCCAGCAGTCCGACGGGTAACCATAATTCACCCCTCCACTTT.

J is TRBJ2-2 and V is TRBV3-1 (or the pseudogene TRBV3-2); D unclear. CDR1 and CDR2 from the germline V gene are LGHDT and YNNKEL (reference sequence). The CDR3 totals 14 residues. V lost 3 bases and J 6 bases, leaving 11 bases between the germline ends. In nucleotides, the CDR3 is TGTGCCAGCAGCCATCCGTCCCGGGCCGGGGAGCTGTTTTTT. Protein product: CASSHPSRAGELFF.

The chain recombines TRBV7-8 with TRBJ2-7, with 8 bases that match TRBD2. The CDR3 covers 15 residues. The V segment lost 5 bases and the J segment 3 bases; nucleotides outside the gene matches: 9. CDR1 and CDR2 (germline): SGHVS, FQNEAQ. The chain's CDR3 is CASSPAGGSSYEQYF. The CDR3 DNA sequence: TGTGCCAGCAGCCCCGCGGGGGGTAGCAGCTACGAGCAGTACTTC.

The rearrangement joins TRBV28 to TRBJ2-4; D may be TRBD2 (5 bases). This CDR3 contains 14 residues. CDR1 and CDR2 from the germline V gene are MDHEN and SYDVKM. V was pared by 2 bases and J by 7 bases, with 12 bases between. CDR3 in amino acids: CASSLSRGGNIQYF. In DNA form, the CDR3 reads TGTGCCAGCAGTTTAAGTCGTGGAGGCAACATTCAGTACTTC.

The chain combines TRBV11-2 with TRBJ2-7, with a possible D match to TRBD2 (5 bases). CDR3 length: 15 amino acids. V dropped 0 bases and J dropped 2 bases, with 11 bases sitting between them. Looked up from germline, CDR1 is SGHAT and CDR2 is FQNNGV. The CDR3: CASSLDLPGTYEQYF. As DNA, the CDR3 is TGTGCCAGCAGCTTAGATCTACCGGGAACCTACGAGCAGTACTTC. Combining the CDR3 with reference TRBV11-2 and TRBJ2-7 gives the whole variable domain EAGVAQSPRYKIIEKRQSVAFWCNPISGHATLYWYQQILGQGPKLLIQFQNNGVVDDSQLPKDRFSAERLKGVDSTLKIQPAKLEDSAVYLCASSLDLPGTYEQYFGPGTRLTVT.

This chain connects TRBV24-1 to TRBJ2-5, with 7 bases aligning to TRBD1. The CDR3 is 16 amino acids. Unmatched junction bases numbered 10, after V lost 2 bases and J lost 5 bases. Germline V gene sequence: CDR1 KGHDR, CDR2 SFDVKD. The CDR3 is CATSDSPTGDGETQYF. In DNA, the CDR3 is TGTGCCACCAGTGATTCCCCAACAGGGGACGGGGAGACCCAGTACTTC.

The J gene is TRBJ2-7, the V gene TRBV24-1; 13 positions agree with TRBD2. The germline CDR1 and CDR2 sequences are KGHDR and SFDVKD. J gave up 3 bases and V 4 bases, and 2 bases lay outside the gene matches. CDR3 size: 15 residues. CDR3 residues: CATSDRTSGSYEQYF. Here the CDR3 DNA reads TGTGCCACCAGTGACCGGACTAGCGGGAGCTACGAGCAGTACTTC.

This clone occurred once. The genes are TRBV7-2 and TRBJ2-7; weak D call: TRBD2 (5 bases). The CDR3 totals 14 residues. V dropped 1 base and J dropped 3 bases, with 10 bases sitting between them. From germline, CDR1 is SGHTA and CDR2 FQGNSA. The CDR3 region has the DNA TGTGCCAGCAGCTTAGAATGGGAGATCTACGAGCAGTACTTC. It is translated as CASSLEWEIYEQYF. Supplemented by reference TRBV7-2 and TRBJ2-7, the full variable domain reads GAGVSQSPSNKVTEKGKDVELRCDPISGHTALYWYRQSLGQGLEFLIYFQGNSAPDKSGLPSDRFSAERTGGSVSTLTIQRTQQEDSAVYLCASSLEWEIYEQYFGPGTRLTVT.

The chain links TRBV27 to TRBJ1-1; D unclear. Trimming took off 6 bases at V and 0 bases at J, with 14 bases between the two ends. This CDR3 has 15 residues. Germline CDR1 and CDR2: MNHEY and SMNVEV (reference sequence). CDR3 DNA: TGTGCCAGCAGGCAACACGGACTCATGAACACTGAAGCTTTCTTT. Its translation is CASRQHGLMNTEAFF.

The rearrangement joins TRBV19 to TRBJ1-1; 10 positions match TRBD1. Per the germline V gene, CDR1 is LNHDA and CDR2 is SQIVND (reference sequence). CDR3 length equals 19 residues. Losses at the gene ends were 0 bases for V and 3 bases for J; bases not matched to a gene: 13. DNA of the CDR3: TGTGCCAGTAGTATAGATCCGAGACAGGGGGCGCTTCGTTACACTGAAGCTTTCTTT. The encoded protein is CASSIDPRQGALRYTEAFF.

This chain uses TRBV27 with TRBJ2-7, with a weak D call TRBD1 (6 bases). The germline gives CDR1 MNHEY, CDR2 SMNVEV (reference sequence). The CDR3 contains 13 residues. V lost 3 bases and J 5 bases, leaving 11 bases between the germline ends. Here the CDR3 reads CASSFGTFNEQYF. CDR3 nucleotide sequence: TGTGCCAGCAGTTTCGGGACATTTAACGAGCAGTACTTC.

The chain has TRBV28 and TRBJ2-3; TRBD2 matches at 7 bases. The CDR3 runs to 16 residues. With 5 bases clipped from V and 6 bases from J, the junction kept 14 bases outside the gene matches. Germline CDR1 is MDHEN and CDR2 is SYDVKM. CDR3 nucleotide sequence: TGTGCCAGCAGTCCTACTGAGCGGGGTTCAGGGGATACGCAGTATTTT. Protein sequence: CASSPTERGSGDTQYF. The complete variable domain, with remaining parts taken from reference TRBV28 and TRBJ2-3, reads DVKVTQSSRYLVKRTGEKVFLECVQDMDHENMFWYRQDPGLGLRLIYFSYDVKMKEKGDIPEGYSVSREKKERFSLILESASTNQTSMYLCASSPTERGSGDTQYFGPGTRLTVL.

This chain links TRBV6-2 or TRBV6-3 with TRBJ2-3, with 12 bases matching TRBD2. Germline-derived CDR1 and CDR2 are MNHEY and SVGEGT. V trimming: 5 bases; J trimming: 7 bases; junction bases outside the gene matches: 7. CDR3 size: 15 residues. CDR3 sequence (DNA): TGTGCCAGCAGTCCCCGGACTAGCGGGATACATACGCAGTATTTT. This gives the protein CASSPRTSGIHTQYF.

CDR3 sequence reads: CASSIRGRQETQYF. For the CDR3, the DNA is TGTGCCAGTAGTATAAGAGGCAGACAAGAGACCCAGTACTTC. V is TRBV19 and J is TRBJ2-5; no reliable D call. The CDR3 runs to 14 residues. Between the trimmed V and J ends, which lost 2 bases and 2 bases, there was a span of 9 bases. Germline CDR1 is LNHDA and CDR2 is SQIVND (reference sequence).

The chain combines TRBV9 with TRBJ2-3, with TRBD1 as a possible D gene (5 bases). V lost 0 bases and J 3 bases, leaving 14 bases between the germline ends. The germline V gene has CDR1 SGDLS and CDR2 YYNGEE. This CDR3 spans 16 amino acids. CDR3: CASSVGIGQTTDTQYF. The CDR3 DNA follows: TGTGCCAGCAGCGTAGGGATTGGACAAACTACAGATACGCAGTATTTT.

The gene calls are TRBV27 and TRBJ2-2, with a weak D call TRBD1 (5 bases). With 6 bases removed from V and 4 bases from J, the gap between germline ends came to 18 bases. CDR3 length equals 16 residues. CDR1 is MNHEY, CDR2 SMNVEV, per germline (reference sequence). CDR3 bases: TGTGCCAGCAGAGGACGGACGACAGCAATCACCGGGGAGCTGTTTTTT. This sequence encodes CASRGRTTAITGELFF.

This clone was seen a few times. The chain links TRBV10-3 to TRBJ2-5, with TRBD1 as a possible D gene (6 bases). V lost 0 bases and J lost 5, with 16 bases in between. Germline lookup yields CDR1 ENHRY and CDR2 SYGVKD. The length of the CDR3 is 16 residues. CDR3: CAISESSRGRRETQYF. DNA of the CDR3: TGTGCCATCAGTGAGTCAAGCAGGGGCCGCCGGGAGACCCAGTACTTC.

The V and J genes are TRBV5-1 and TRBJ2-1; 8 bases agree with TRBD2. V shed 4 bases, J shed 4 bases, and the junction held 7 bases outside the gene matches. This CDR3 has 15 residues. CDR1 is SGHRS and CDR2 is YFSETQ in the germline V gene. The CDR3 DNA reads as TGCGCCAGCAGCGTACTAGCGGAACGTTACAATGAGCAGTTCTTC. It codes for CASSVLAERYNEQFF.

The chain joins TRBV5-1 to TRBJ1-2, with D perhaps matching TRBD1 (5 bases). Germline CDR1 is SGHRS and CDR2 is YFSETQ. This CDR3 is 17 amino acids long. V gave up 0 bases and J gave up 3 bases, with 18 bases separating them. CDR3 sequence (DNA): TGCGCCAGCAGCTTGGTGGGGACTAGGGGCGAGCACTATGGCTACACCTTC. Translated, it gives CASSLVGTRGEHYGYTF.

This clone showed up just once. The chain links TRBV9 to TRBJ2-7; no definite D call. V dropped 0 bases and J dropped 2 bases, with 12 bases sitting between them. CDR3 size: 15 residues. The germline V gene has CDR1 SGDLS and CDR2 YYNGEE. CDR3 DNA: TGTGCCAGCAGCGTAGAGGCAGGTCTTGCCTACGAGCAGTACTTC. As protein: CASSVEAGLAYEQYF.

The CDR3 nucleotides are TGTGCCAGTAGTACACCTACAGGGTTCGTGGTGGACTATGGCTACACCTTC. Its translation: CASSTPTGFVVDYGYTF. The chain employs TRBV19 and TRBJ1-2; maybe TRBD1 (6 bases). V dropped 4 bases and J dropped 3 bases, with 21 bases sitting between them. Per the germline V gene, CDR1 is LNHDA and CDR2 is SQIVND (reference sequence). The CDR3 has 17 amino acids.

CDR3 region: CASSEGSGGVYNEQFF. In nucleotides, the CDR3 is TGCGCCAGCAGTGAGGGATCGGGGGGCGTCTACAATGAGCAGTTCTTC. The V gene is TRBV10-1, the J gene TRBJ2-1; D might be TRBD2 (7 bases). The germline CDR1 and CDR2 sequences are WNHNN and SYGVQD (reference sequence). V lost 2 bases, J lost 3 bases, and 14 bases lay in between. The CDR3 totals 16 residues.

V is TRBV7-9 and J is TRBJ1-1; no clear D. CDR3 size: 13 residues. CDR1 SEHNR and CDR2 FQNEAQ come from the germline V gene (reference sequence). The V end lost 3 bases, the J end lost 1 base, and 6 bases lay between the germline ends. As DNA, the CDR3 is TGTGCCAGCAGCTTCGCACAGAACACTGAAGCTTTCTTT. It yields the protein CASSFAQNTEAFF.

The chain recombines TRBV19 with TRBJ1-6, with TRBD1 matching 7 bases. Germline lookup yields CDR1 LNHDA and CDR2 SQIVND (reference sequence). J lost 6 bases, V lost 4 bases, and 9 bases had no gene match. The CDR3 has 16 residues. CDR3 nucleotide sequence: TGTGCCAGTAGTAATTTCGGACAGGCGGGTAATTCACCCCTCCACTTT. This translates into CASSNFGQAGNSPLHF.

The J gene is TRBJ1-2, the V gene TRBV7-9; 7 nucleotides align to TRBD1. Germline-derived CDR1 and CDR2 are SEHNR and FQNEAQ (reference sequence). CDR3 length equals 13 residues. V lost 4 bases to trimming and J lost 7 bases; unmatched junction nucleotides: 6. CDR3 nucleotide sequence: TGTGCCAGCAGCTCACAGGGGCGCTCTGGCTACACCTTC. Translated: CASSSQGRSGYTF. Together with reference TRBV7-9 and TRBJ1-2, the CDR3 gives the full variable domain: DTGVSQNPRHKITKRGQNVTFRCDPISEHNRLYWYRQTLGQGPEFLTYFQNEAQLEKSRLLSDRFSAERPKGSFSTLEIQRTEQGDSAMYLCASSSQGRSGYTFGSGTRLTVV.